These 15 T cell receptor beta chains came from one sample sequenced in a study of blood T cell repertoires in COVID-19. Here immunoSEQ multiplex PCR was the method, and the copy in TCRdb shows in-frame clones only, minus some. The sample has over 200,000 clones; roughly nine tenths are singletons. Sequencing used peripheral blood. These receptors originate from a man in his 60s who had recovered from COVID-19.

This chain links TRBV11-3 with TRBJ2-3, with a possible D match to TRBD1 (6 bases). CDR3 length: 12 amino acids. The V gene lost 3 bases and the J gene lost 6 bases, with 7 bases spanning the gap. CDR1 is SGHNT, CDR2 YENEEA, per germline. DNA of the CDR3: TGTGCCAGCAGCTTGACAGGTGATACGCAGTATTTT. The encoded protein is CASSLTGDTQYF.

V usage is TRBV6-5 and J usage is TRBJ1-6, with 8 bases that match TRBD1. V dropped 4 bases and J dropped 13; count of bases not matched to a gene: 12. The V gene's germline CDR1 is MNHEY and CDR2 SVGAGI. This CDR3 spans 15 amino acids. CDR3 in amino acids: CASSSPRGQGMPLHF. The CDR3 nucleotides are TGTGCCAGCAGTTCGCCCCGAGGACAGGGTATGCCCCTCCACTTT.

The CDR3 DNA follows: TGTGCCAGCAGCTTAGTCCGGGGGGGGCAGAGGAACACCGGGGAGCTGTTTTTT. Translating gives CASSLVRGGQRNTGELFF. V usage is TRBV11-2 and J usage is TRBJ2-2; 8 bases are a match to TRBD2. V dropped 1 base and J dropped 1; count of bases not matched to a gene: 8. The CDR3 has 18 amino acids. Looked up from germline, CDR1 is SGHAT and CDR2 is FQNNGV.

The gene calls are TRBV7-9 and TRBJ1-4; 10 bases match TRBD1. J gave up 6 bases and V 5 bases, and 6 bases lay outside the gene matches. The germline CDR1 and CDR2 sequences are SEHNR and FQNEAQ (reference sequence). This CDR3 contains 15 residues. The CDR3 spells CASSLRQGAYEKLFF. The CDR3 coding sequence is TGTGCCAGCAGCCTCAGACAGGGGGCTTATGAAAAACTGTTTTTT.

The chain uses TRBV19 and TRBJ2-7; 8 bases map to TRBD1. The CDR3 runs to 16 residues. The J segment lost 2 bases and the V segment lost 4 bases, leaving 10 bases of the junction unmatched. From germline, CDR1 is LNHDA and CDR2 SQIVND (reference sequence). The CDR3 DNA is TGTGCCAGTAGTACCACAGGGGGATGGTGGGCCTACGAGCAGTACTTC. This sequence encodes CASSTTGGWWAYEQYF. Based on the CDR3 plus reference TRBV19 and TRBJ2-7, the full variable domain is DGGITQSPKYLFRKEGQNVTLSCEQNLNHDAMYWYRQDPGQGLRLIYYSQIVNDFQKGDIAEGYSVSREKKESFPLTVTSAQKNPTAFYLCASSTTGGWWAYEQYFGPGTRLTVT.

The chain recombines TRBV5-1 with TRBJ2-5, with TRBD2 matching 9 bases. The junction had 4 bases not matched to a gene; V was cut back by 3 bases and J by 4 bases. The CDR3 is 14 residues long. From germline, CDR1 is SGHRS and CDR2 YFSETQ. The CDR3, as DNA: TGCGCCAGCAGCTCGACTAGCGGTTCAGAGACCCAGTACTTC. Its protein is CASSSTSGSETQYF.

This chain connects TRBV6-5 to TRBJ1-2; D gene unclear. Trimming stripped 5 bases from V and 5 bases from J, with 15 bases between. This CDR3 contains 14 residues. Germline-derived CDR1 and CDR2 are MNHEY and SVGAGI. CDR3 loop: CASSPRVRGYGYTF. The CDR3 region has the DNA TGTGCCAGCAGTCCTCGGGTCCGAGGTTATGGCTACACCTTC.

V and J are TRBV30 and TRBJ1-2; D is perhaps TRBD1 (5 bases). The CDR3 consists of 13 residues. Germline-derived CDR1 and CDR2 are GTSNPN and SVGIG (reference sequence). V was pared by 2 bases and J by 6 bases, with 13 bases between. CDR3 sequence (DNA): TGTGCCTGGAGTCCGGGGGGTTACCATGGCTACACCTTC. Its protein is CAWSPGGYHGYTF. Variable domain in full (rest from reference TRBV30 and TRBJ1-2): SQTIHQWPATLVQPVGSPLSLECTVEGTSNPNLYWYRQAAGRGLQLLFYSVGIGQISSEVPQNLSASRPQDRQFILSSKKLLLSDSGFYLCAWSPGGYHGYTFGSGTRLTVV.

J is TRBJ1-3 and V is TRBV30, with D unclear. This CDR3 is built from 14 residues. V shed 3 bases and J shed 0 bases, with 9 bases lying between them. The germline V gene encodes CDR1 GTSNPN and CDR2 SVGIG (reference sequence). Written as DNA, the CDR3 is TGTGCCTGGAGGGACTTTGGCTCTGGAAACACCATATATTTT. It encodes CAWRDFGSGNTIYF.

The chain carries TRBV9 and TRBJ2-5, with 13 bases matching TRBD2. V shed 4 bases, J shed 2 bases, and the junction held 8 bases outside the gene matches. This CDR3 comprises 17 residues. Per germline, CDR1 SGDLS and CDR2 YYNGEE. CDR3 DNA: TGTGCCAGCAGCAACACCCCGGGACTAGCGGGACAAGAGACCCAGTACTTC. Its translation is CASSNTPGLAGQETQYF. The full variable domain, completed using reference TRBV9 and TRBJ2-5, is DSGVTQTPKHLITATGQRVTLRCSPRSGDLSVYWYQQSLDQGLQFLIQYYNGEERAKGNILERFSAQQFPDLHSELNLSSLELGDSALYFCASSNTPGLAGQETQYFGPGTRLLVL.

This clone was detected only a few times. At one of its ends the junction is not consistent with the germline gene, which may arise from a read error. The genes are TRBV4-2 and TRBJ2-2; possible D gene TRBD1, 5 bases. Germline lookup yields CDR1 LGHNA and CDR2 YNFKEQ. This CDR3 spans 16 amino acids. CDR3 loop: CASSRNRPPNSGELFF. The CDR3 DNA is TGTGCCAGCAGCCGAAACAGGCCTCCGAACTCCGGGGAGCTGTTTTTT.

The rearrangement joins TRBV5-8 to TRBJ2-1, with 13 bases identical to TRBD2. V shed 3 bases and J 9 bases; nucleotides not matched to a gene: 6. The germline V gene encodes CDR1 SGHTS and CDR2 YDEGEE. The CDR3 extends over 15 amino acids. The CDR3 here is CASSYTSGRAVEQFF. CDR3 in DNA: TGTGCCAGCAGCTATACTAGCGGGAGGGCCGTTGAGCAGTTCTTC.

The genes are TRBV5-6 and TRBJ1-2; tentative D call: TRBD1 (5 bases). The CDR3 spans 13 residues. Germline assignment: CDR1 SGHDT and CDR2 YYEEEE. The V gene lost 4 bases and the J gene lost 7 bases, with 14 bases spanning the gap. The CDR3 DNA reads as TGTGCCAGCAGCGCGACAGTGGTGGCTGGCTACACCTTC. This sequence encodes CASSATVVAGYTF. The full variable domain, with the rest looked up from reference TRBV5-6 and TRBJ1-2, is DAGVTQSPTHLIKTRGQQVTLRCSPKSGHDTVSWYQQALGQGPQFIFQYYEEEERQRGNFPDRFSGHQFPNYSSELNVNALLLGDSALYLCASSATVVAGYTFGSGTRLTVV.

The V and J genes are TRBV6-5 and TRBJ2-1, with a possible D match to TRBD2 (6 bases). The CDR3 runs 15 residues. Germline V lookup: CDR1 MNHEY, CDR2 SVGAGI. The V gene lost 6 bases and the J gene lost 6 bases, with 18 bases spanning the gap. DNA for the CDR3: TGTGCCAGCAGCCCCCGAGTTAGCGGAGTCAATGAGCAGTTCTTC. This sequence encodes CASSPRVSGVNEQFF.

The V and J genes are TRBV23-1 and TRBJ2-7, with D perhaps matching TRBD2 (5 bases). TRBV23-1 is an ORF for which the function is uncertain. The V gene lost 4 bases and the J gene lost 0 bases, with 16 bases spanning the gap. There are 16 residues in the CDR3. The CDR3 region has the DNA TGCGCCAGCAGTCTTGGAGTCCGGGGAAGCTCCTACGAGCAGTACTTC. This gives the protein CASSLGVRGSSYEQYF.